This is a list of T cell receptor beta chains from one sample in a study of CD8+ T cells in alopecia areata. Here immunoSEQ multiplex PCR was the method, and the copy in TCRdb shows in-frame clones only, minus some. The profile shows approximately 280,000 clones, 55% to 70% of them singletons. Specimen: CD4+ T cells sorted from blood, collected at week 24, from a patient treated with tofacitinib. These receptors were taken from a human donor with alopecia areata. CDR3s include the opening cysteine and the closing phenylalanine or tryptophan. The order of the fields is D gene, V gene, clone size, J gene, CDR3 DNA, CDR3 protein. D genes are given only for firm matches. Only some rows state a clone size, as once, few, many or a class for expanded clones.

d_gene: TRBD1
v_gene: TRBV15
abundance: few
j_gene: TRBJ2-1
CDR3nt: TGTGCCACCAGCAGAGCTAAGGCAGGGGGTAATGAGCAGTTCTTC
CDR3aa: CATSRAKAGGNEQFF

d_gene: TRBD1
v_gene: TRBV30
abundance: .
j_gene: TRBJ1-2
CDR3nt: TGTGCCTGGAGTGTACTGGGGACAGGTGGCTACACCTTC
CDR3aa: CAWSVLGTGGYTF

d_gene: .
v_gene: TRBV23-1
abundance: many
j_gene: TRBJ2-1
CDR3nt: TGCGCCAGCAGTAGGCGCGCTAATGAGCAGTTCTTC
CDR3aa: CASSRRANEQFF

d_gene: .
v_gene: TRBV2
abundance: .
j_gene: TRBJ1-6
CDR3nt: TGTGCCAGCATGCGGGGGTCCTATAATTCACCCCTCCACTTT
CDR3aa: CASMRGSYNSPLHF

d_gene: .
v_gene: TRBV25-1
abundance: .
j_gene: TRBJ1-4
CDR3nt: TGTGCCAGCAGAGAAACAGGGTTTCAGGAAAAACTGTTTTTT
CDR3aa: CASRETGFQEKLFF

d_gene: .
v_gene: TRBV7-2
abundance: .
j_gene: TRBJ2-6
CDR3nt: TGTGCCAGCAGCTTCAGCGGAGGGGGCCGTGGGGCCAACGTCCTGACTTTC
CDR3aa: CASSFSGGGRGANVLTF

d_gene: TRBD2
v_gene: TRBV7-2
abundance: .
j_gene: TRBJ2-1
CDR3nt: TGTGCCACCGGACTAGGACGCTACAATGAGCAGTTCTTC
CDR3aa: CATGLGRYNEQFF

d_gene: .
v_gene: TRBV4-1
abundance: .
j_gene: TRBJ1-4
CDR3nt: TGCGCCAGCAGGGGAACTAATGAAAAACTGTTTTTT
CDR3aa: CASRGTNEKLFF

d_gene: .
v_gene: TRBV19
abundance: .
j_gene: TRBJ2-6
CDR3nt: TGTGCCAGTAGGGTTTTGGGACACCTCAGCTCTGGGGCCAACGTCCTGACTTTC
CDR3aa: CASRVLGHLSSGANVLTF

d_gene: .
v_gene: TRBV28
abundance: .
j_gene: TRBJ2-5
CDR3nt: TGTGCCAGCAGCGCCTCGCGGTTTCAAGAGACCCAGTACTTC
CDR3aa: CASSASRFQETQYF

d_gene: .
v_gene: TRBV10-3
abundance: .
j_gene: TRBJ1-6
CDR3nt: TGTGCCATCAGTGGGGGAGGGCCCAATTCACCCCTCCACTTT
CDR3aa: CAISGGGPNSPLHF

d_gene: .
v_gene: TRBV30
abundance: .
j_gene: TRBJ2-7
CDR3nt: TGTGCCTGGAACGGAAATTCCTACGAGCAGTACTTC
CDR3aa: CAWNGNSYEQYF

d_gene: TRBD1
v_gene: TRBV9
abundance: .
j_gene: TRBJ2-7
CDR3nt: TGTGCCAGCAGCCAGAGGTCCGGACAGGGGTCGGGAGAGCAGTACTTC
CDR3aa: CASSQRSGQGSGEQYF

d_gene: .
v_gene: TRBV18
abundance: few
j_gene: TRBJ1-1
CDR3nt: TGTGCCAGCTCACCATTGGGGAACACTGAAGCTTTCTTT
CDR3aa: CASSPLGNTEAFF

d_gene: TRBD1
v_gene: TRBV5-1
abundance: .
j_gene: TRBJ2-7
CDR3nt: TGCGCCAGCAGGGAATGGACAGGGGTCTACGAGCAGTACTTC
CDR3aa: CASREWTGVYEQYF

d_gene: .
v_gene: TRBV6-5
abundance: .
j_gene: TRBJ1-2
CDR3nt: TGTGCCAGCAGGGGACTGATCCGCAACTATGGCTACACCTTC
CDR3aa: CASRGLIRNYGYTF

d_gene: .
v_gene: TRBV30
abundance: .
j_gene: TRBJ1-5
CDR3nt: TGTGCCTGGAGTATAGGGGTCCTTAGTTCTAGCAATCAGCCCCAGCATTTT
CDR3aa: CAWSIGVLSSSNQPQHF

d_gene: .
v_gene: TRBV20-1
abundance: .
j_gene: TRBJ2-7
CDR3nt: TGCAGTGCTATGTCCTACGAGCAGTACTTC
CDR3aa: CSAMSYEQYF

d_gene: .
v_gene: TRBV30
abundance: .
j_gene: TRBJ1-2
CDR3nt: TGTGCCTGGAGTGTACGGTATATTGGGGAAGACGATGGCTACACCTTC
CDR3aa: CAWSVRYIGEDDGYTF

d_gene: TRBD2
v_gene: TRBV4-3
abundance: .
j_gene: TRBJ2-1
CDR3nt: TGCGCCAGCAGCCAATCCCTATCGGGGGGTTCCTACAATGAGCAGTTCTTC
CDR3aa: CASSQSLSGGSYNEQFF

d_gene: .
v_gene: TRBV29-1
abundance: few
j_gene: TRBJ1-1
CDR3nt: TGCAGCGTTGATCGACAGCAGCGGACTGAAGCTTTCTTT
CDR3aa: CSVDRQQRTEAFF

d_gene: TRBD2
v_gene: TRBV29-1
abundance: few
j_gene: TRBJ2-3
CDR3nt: TGCAGCCACCCTAGCGGGGGGACGGCAGATACGCAGTATTTT
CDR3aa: CSHPSGGTADTQYF

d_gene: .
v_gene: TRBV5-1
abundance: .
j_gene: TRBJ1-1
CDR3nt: TGCGCCAGCAGCTTGATCGGACAGGAAGCTTTCTTT
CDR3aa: CASSLIGQEAFF

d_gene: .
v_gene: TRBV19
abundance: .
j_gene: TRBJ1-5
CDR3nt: TGTGCCAGTAAGGGGCAGGGTAGGCAGCCCCAGCATTTT
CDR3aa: CASKGQGRQPQHF

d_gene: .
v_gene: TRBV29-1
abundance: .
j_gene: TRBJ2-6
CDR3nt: TGCAGCGTTCAGTCTGGGGCCAACGTCCTGACTTTC
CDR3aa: CSVQSGANVLTF

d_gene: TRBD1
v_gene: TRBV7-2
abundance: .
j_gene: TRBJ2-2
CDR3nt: TGTGCCAGCAGCTCAGCCCCGGGACAGGGTAGCGGGGAGCTGTTTTTT
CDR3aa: CASSSAPGQGSGELFF

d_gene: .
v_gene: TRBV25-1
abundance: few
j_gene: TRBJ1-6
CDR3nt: TGTGCCAGCAGTGTAGAGACCTATAATTCACCCCTCCACTTT
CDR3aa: CASSVETYNSPLHF

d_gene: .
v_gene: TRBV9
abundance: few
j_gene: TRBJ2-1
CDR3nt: TGTGCCAGCAGCGTGTCGTCCCTCTACAATGAGCAGTTCTTC
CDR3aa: CASSVSSLYNEQFF

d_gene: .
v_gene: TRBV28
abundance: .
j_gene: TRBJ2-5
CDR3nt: TGTGCCAGCAGCAGGGAACGAGAGACCCAGTACTTC
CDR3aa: CASSRERETQYF

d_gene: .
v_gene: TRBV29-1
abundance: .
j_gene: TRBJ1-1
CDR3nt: TGCAGCGTTGACTTTTGGGGGGCAAGCGGGACTGAAGCTTTCTTT
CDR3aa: CSVDFWGASGTEAFF

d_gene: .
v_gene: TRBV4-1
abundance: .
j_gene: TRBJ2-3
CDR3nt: TGCGCCAGCAGCCAAGATCCGACAAGCACAGATACGCAGTATTTT
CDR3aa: CASSQDPTSTDTQYF

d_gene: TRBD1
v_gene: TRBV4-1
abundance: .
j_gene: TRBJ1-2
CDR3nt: TGCGCCAGCAGCGGACAGGGGAACTATGGCTACACCTTC
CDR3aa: CASSGQGNYGYTF

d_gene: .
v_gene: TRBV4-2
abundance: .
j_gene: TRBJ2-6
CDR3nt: TGTGCCAGCAGCCAAGTGGGGCCACCAGGGGCCAACGTCCTGACTTTC
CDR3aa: CASSQVGPPGANVLTF

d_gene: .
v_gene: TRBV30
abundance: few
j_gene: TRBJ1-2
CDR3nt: TGTGCCTGGAGTGGGGCGCTGCAGGTGAACTATGGCTACACCTTC
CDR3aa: CAWSGALQVNYGYTF

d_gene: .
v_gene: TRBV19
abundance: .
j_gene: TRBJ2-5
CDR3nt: TGTGCCAGTACAACAGGGCCGAGAGAGACCCAGTACTTC
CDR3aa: CASTTGPRETQYF

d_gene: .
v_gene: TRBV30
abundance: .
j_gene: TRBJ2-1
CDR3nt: TGTGCCTCCATTCCGCCCTTCTCCTACAATGAGCAGTTCTTC
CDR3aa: CASIPPFSYNEQFF

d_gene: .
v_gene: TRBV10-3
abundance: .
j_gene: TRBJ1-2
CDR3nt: TGTGCCATCAGTCCCCGGGACTATGGCTACACCTTC
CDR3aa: CAISPRDYGYTF

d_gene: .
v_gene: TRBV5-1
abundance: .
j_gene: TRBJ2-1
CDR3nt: TGCGCCAGCAGCTTGGACTCGTCGATGAGAACAACCGAGCAGTTCTTC
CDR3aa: CASSLDSSMRTTEQFF

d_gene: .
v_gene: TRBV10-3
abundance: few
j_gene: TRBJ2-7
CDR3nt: TGTGCCATCAGTGAGGGACGGTCCGCGACCTACGAGCAGTACTTC
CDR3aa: CAISEGRSATYEQYF

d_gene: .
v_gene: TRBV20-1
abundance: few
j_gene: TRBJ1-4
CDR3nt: TGCAGTGCTAGGGCCGCAAAACTGTTTTTT
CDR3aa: CSARAAKLFF

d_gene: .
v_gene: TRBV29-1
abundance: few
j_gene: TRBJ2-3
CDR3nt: TGCAGCGTTGCTGAAAAGGGCCTAGCGTCCTTCACAGATACGCAGTATTTT
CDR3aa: CSVAEKGLASFTDTQYF

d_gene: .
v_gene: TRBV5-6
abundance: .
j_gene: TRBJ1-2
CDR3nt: TGTGCCAGCATCCCGCAAGGGTCCTATGGCTACACCTTC
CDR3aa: CASIPQGSYGYTF

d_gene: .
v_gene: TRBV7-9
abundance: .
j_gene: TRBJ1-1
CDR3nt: TGTGCCAGCAGCTTAGAATCGTTGATAGGCACTGAAGCTTTCTTT
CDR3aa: CASSLESLIGTEAFF

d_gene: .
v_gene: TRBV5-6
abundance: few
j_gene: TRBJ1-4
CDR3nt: TGTGCCAGCAGCTTAATGGCCGAAAAACTGTTTTTT
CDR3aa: CASSLMAEKLFF

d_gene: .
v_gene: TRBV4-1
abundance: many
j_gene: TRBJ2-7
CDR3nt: TGCGCCAGCAGCCCGAGGGCGGAGTCCTACGAGCAGTACTTC
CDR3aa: CASSPRAESYEQYF

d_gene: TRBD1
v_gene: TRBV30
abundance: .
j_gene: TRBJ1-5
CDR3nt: TGTGCCTGGAGTATTCGGGACAGGGAGGGACAGCCCCAGCATTTT
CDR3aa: CAWSIRDREGQPQHF

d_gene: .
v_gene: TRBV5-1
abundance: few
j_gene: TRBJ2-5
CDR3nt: TGCGCCAGCAGTACCCTAGGGGGCCAAGAGACCCAGTACTTC
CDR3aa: CASSTLGGQETQYF